Reported below is one T cell receptor (beta chain). The antigen is unknown. Trimming at V came to 7 bases and at J to 8 bases, leaving 10 bases not matched to a gene. The CDR3 has 14 amino acids. The record originates from a study of T-cell reconstitution after alpha-beta-depleted transplantation in children. Study results and limitations: Surviving recipient T cells and thymic progenitors accounted for the high day-60 TCRbeta diversity observed in some patients.

Unique molecular identifiers were incorporated during preparation of the TCRbeta library. MiXCR was run by TCRdb on the PCR reads, yielding one entry per CDR3 protein. The sample shows about 980,000 distinct CDR3 sequences, less than 30% of them seen only once. The chain joins TRBV12-3 or TRBV12-4 to TRBJ2-1; 8 positions agree with TRBD1. This receptor was identified in a boy under two years old who had a stem cell transplant for SCID, so the T cells may come from the graft donor. The source material was PBMCs, mostly from graft donor cells, sampled 360 days after TCRalphabeta/CD19-depleted stem cell transplant. This CDR3 is CASILTGAGDEQFF. The DNA of the CDR3 is TGTGCCAGCATCCTGACAGGGGCCGGGGATGAGCAGTTCTTC.